This T cell receptor beta chain was sequenced for a study of chemoradiotherapy in HPV16-positive cancers. As for the study in general: Candidate HPV-specific T-cell clones and common TCR motifs came from functional assays in a couple of HPV16-positive patients. Overall study findings and caveats: During treatment, candidate HPV-specific clones and E7-related motifs expanded in tumor.

In the case of this clone: The antigen remains undetermined.

Repeated repertoire sampling spanned the course of chemoradiotherapy. The data were produced by immunoSEQ multiplex PCR, yet TCRdb's version contains in-frame clones alone and is incomplete. The sample carries around 53,000 clones, about 92% recorded once. Trimming left V 1 base short and J 0 bases short, with 14 bases between. The CDR3 runs to 16 residues. The chain employs TRBV5-7 and TRBJ2-7; possibly TRBD2 for D (6 bases). TRBV5-7 is recorded as an ORF, its role being uncertain. The clonotype originates from a human donor with HPV-associated anogenital cancer. Material: blood, obtained from a patient who underwent chemoradiotherapy. The CDR3 sequence is CASSLLAEGHSYEQYF. The CDR3 DNA is TGTGCCAGCAGCTTGTTGGCGGAGGGTCACTCCTACGAGCAGTACTTC.